A selection of T cell receptor beta chains follows, all from one sample in a study of T cells after yellow fever vaccination. TCRdb re-called the 5' RACE reads with MiXCR, one entry per CDR3 protein. This sample has about 330,000 distinct CDR3 sequences, with approximately 8% found just once. The material was PBMCs, obtained about 41 days after the first yellow fever vaccination. These receptors all stem from a man between 18 and 35 years old who received the YFV17D yellow fever vaccine. The CDR3 runs from the conserved cysteine through the conserved F or W. A D gene is named only where the DNA matches it firmly. Size is stated for part of the rows, as once, few or many counts, or as a class when the clone is expanded.

d_call: TRBD2
v_call: TRBV7-9
clone_size: many
j_call: TRBJ2-5
cdr3_aa: CASSLVGGLAGQETQYF
cdr3_nt: TGTGCCAGCAGCTTAGTTGGGGGACTAGCGGGCCAAGAGACCCAGTACTTC

d_call: TRBD1
v_call: TRBV5-6
clone_size: few
j_call: TRBJ2-3
cdr3_aa: CASSSSRDRITDTQYF
cdr3_nt: TGTGCCAGCAGCTCCTCCCGGGACAGAATCACAGATACGCAGTATTTT

d_call: .
v_call: TRBV18
clone_size: few
j_call: TRBJ2-3
cdr3_aa: CASYQSTDTQYF
cdr3_nt: TGTGCCAGTTATCAGAGCACAGATACGCAGTATTTT

d_call: .
v_call: TRBV20-1
clone_size: .
j_call: TRBJ2-1
cdr3_aa: CSAISGTPYNEQFF
cdr3_nt: TGCAGTGCTATATCCGGTACTCCTTACAATGAGCAGTTCTTC

d_call: TRBD1
v_call: TRBV6-5
clone_size: few
j_call: TRBJ2-5
cdr3_aa: CASSYGGTGLGETQYF
cdr3_nt: TGTGCCAGCAGTTACGGAGGGACAGGGCTCGGAGAGACCCAGTACTTC

d_call: .
v_call: TRBV7-2
clone_size: many
j_call: TRBJ1-2
cdr3_aa: CASSLEPESGDGYTF
cdr3_nt: TGTGCCAGCAGCCTCGAACCGGAGTCCGGGGATGGCTACACCTTC

d_call: TRBD2
v_call: TRBV5-1
clone_size: few
j_call: TRBJ2-3
cdr3_aa: CASSPRTSGSITDTQYF
cdr3_nt: TGCGCCAGCAGCCCCCGGACTAGCGGAAGTATCACAGATACGCAGTATTTT

d_call: .
v_call: TRBV7-2
clone_size: .
j_call: TRBJ2-3
cdr3_aa: CASSLGTDADTQYF
cdr3_nt: TGTGCCAGCAGCTTAGGTACTGACGCAGATACGCAGTATTTT

d_call: TRBD1
v_call: TRBV7-8
clone_size: few
j_call: TRBJ2-2
cdr3_aa: CASSHDREYGELFF
cdr3_nt: TGTGCCAGCAGCCACGACAGGGAGTACGGGGAGCTGTTTTTT

d_call: TRBD1
v_call: TRBV19
clone_size: few
j_call: TRBJ2-2
cdr3_aa: CASRRRDRANTGELFF
cdr3_nt: TGTGCCAGTAGGCGCCGGGACAGGGCCAACACCGGGGAGCTGTTTTTT

d_call: .
v_call: TRBV6-5
clone_size: many
j_call: TRBJ2-5
cdr3_aa: CASSYSDRGAQYF
cdr3_nt: TGTGCCAGCAGTTACTCGGATAGGGGAGCCCAGTACTTC

d_call: TRBD2
v_call: TRBV5-1
clone_size: few
j_call: TRBJ2-3
cdr3_aa: CASSHSGASTDTQYF
cdr3_nt: TGCGCCAGCAGCCATAGCGGGGCGAGCACAGATACGCAGTATTTT

d_call: .
v_call: TRBV5-1
clone_size: .
j_call: TRBJ2-3
cdr3_aa: CASSIGTSSGSDTQYF
cdr3_nt: TGCGCCAGCAGTATTGGAACTAGCTCTGGATCAGATACGCAGTATTTT

d_call: TRBD2
v_call: TRBV25-1
clone_size: few
j_call: TRBJ2-5
cdr3_aa: CASRRSGGEETQYF
cdr3_nt: TGTGCCAGCAGAAGAAGCGGGGGGGAAGAGACCCAGTACTTC

d_call: TRBD2
v_call: TRBV24-1
clone_size: many
j_call: TRBJ2-1
cdr3_aa: CATSDWGGNEQFF
cdr3_nt: TGTGCCACCAGTGACTGGGGGGGGAATGAGCAGTTCTTC

d_call: .
v_call: TRBV24-1
clone_size: many
j_call: TRBJ2-2
cdr3_aa: CATSDESRTSGELFF
cdr3_nt: TGTGCCACCAGTGATGAGAGTAGGACCTCCGGGGAGCTGTTTTTT